These T cell receptor beta chains were read from a single sample in a study of T cell responses to AZD1222 COVID-19 vaccine. Clones were sequenced by immunoSEQ multiplex PCR, and TCRdb holds only the in-frame ones, with some missing. The sample consists of roughly 120,000 clones, 75% to 90% of them appearing once. This material consisted of peripheral blood, taken 28 days after the second AZD1222 dose. These receptors were collected from an adult who received the AZD1222 COVID-19 vaccine. Each CDR3 is given with its conserved first and last residue. The order of the fields is J gene, V gene, clone size, D gene, CDR3 DNA, CDR3 protein. A D gene is named only where the DNA matches it firmly. Clone size, where shown, is once, few, many, or a class for clones that have expanded.

TRBJ1-2	TRBV6-6	-	TRBD1	TGTGCCAGCAGTTACGAGGGGGCGCTGGGCTACACCTTC	CASSYEGALGYTF
TRBJ1-5	TRBV29-1	-	-	TGCAGCGTTGGACTCGGGAGCAATCAGCCCCAGCATTTT	CSVGLGSNQPQHF
TRBJ2-7	TRBV11-1	once	-	TGTGCCAGCAGCGGACGGGACTACGAGCAGTACTTC	CASSGRDYEQYF
TRBJ1-2	TRBV7-9	-	TRBD1	TGTGCCAGCAGCTTATCTCCCGGACAGGTCCACTATGGCTACACCTTC	CASSLSPGQVHYGYTF
TRBJ1-5	TRBV7-2	-	TRBD1	TGTGCCAGCAGCCTCCGGACAGGGGAAGGTCAGCCCCAGCATTTT	CASSLRTGEGQPQHF
TRBJ1-2	TRBV29-1	-	TRBD1	TGCAGCGTTCCCCAGGGGGCGCATGGCTACACCTTC	CSVPQGAHGYTF
TRBJ1-1	TRBV6-5	-	-	TGTGCCAGCAGTTACCCCTTGCCCCCTGAAGCTTTCTTT	CASSYPLPPEAFF
TRBJ2-7	TRBV3-1/TRBV3-2	-	-	TGTGCCAGCAGCCAAGATCTGGTCGGCTACGAGCAGTACTTC	CASSQDLVGYEQYF
TRBJ1-1	TRBV6-6	few	TRBD1	TGTGCCAGCAGTTACCCTAGACAGGGTGAAGCTTTCTTT	CASSYPRQGEAFF
TRBJ2-1	TRBV27	-	-	TGTGCCAGCAGTTTATCTCGGCAGGGTTGGAATGAGCAGTTCTTC	CASSLSRQGWNEQFF
TRBJ1-2	TRBV5-6	-	TRBD1	TGTGCCAGCAGCTCTCAGACAGGGGGACTCTATGGCTACACCTTC	CASSSQTGGLYGYTF
TRBJ2-3	TRBV6-1	once	-	TGTGCCAGCAGTGAATCGCTCGGGGTAAATACGCAGTATTTT	CASSESLGVNTQYF
TRBJ1-5	TRBV5-4	many	-	TGTGCCAGCAGCAACAATGGGCCCAATCAGCCCCAGCATTTT	CASSNNGPNQPQHF
TRBJ2-7	TRBV9	few	-	TGTGCCAGCAGCGTAGCGGTCGGGACTTCCTACGAGCAGTACTTC	CASSVAVGTSYEQYF
TRBJ2-7	TRBV12-3/TRBV12-4	-	-	TGTGCCAGCAGTCACTCAAGGGGCGAGCAGTACTTC	CASSHSRGEQYF
TRBJ1-1	TRBV5-1	-	-	TGCGCCAGCAGCTTGGCTCAGGTCGAACGAGCTTTCTTT	CASSLAQVERAFF
TRBJ1-6	TRBV6-2/TRBV6-3	-	-	TGTGCCAGCAGTGACCCGGGAGAGAGGTTGAATTCACCCCTCCACTTT	CASSDPGERLNSPLHF
TRBJ2-4	TRBV5-4	-	-	TGTGCCAGCAGCTTTCAAGACATTCAGTACTTC	CASSFQDIQYF
TRBJ2-7	TRBV12-3/TRBV12-4	-	-	TGTGCCAGCAGTCCCGGGACGACGGAGGAGCAGTACTTC	CASSPGTTEEQYF
TRBJ2-1	TRBV5-1	-	-	TGCGCCAGCAGCGGGGACTGGTCTCGAAATGAGCAGTTCTTC	CASSGDWSRNEQFF
TRBJ1-2	TRBV10-1	-	-	TGCGCCAGCAGTGTAGCCGCCTTCGGCTGGGATGGCTACACCTTC	CASSVAAFGWDGYTF
TRBJ2-3	TRBV7-3	-	-	TGTGCCAGCAGCTTAACCATACAAGCGAATACGCAGTATTTT	CASSLTIQANTQYF
TRBJ2-1	TRBV19	-	-	TGTGCCAGTAGTATATCTGGCTCCTACAATGAGCAGTTCTTC	CASSISGSYNEQFF
TRBJ1-6	TRBV5-1	-	-	TGCGCCAGCAGCTATTCGGCTAGGGGGGCCCATAATTCACCCCTCCACTTT	CASSYSARGAHNSPLHF
TRBJ1-2	TRBV29-1	-	-	TGCAGCGAACGAAGCGGCCTTAACTATGGCTACACCTTC	CSERSGLNYGYTF
TRBJ2-3	TRBV28	-	-	TGTGCCAGCTGGTCGGGGGGCACAGATACGCAGTATTTT	CASWSGGTDTQYF
TRBJ1-4	TRBV27	-	TRBD1	TGTGCCAGCAGTTCGTCGACAGGGGGCTCTTATGAAAAACTGTTTTTT	CASSSSTGGSYEKLFF
TRBJ1-1	TRBV12-3/TRBV12-4	-	-	TGTGCCAGCACGATTGGGAAGAACACTGAAGCTTTCTTT	CASTIGKNTEAFF
TRBJ2-1	TRBV19	-	-	TGTGCCAGTATGTCCCCGAACGGGAGCTCCTACAATGAGCAGTTCTTC	CASMSPNGSSYNEQFF
TRBJ2-1	TRBV7-8	-	-	TGTGCCAGCAGCTTACGGGAACGTTCAAATGAGCAGTTCTTC	CASSLRERSNEQFF
TRBJ2-3	TRBV7-3	-	-	TGTGCCAGCAGCTTAAACGGGCCCCAAGGGGCAGATACGCAGTATTTT	CASSLNGPQGADTQYF
TRBJ1-2	TRBV18	-	-	TGTGCCAGCTCACTTCAGACACCGCCGGGCTATGGCTACACCTTC	CASSLQTPPGYGYTF
TRBJ2-7	TRBV19	-	-	TGTGCCAGTAGTCTTGGGGACTACGAGCAGTACTTC	CASSLGDYEQYF
TRBJ2-1	TRBV5-4	-	-	TGTGCCAGCAGCTTGGGAGGACTCAGCTCCTACAATGAGCAGTTCTTC	CASSLGGLSSYNEQFF
TRBJ2-7	TRBV11-2	-	-	TGTGCCAGCAGCTTCTCGACAGCGCATACTAACGAGCAGTACTTC	CASSFSTAHTNEQYF
TRBJ2-7	TRBV10-3	once	-	TGTGCCATCAGTGTGAGTCGACCCCCCTACGAGCAGTACTTC	CAISVSRPPYEQYF
TRBJ1-6	TRBV9	-	-	TGTGCCAGCAGCTCCTTAACCAGGGCGGGATCACCCCTCCACTTT	CASSSLTRAGSPLHF
TRBJ1-2	TRBV3-1/TRBV3-2	once	TRBD1	TGTGCCAGCAGCCCCTTAGGGGGCGTGGGGGGCTACACCTTC	CASSPLGGVGGYTF
TRBJ2-1	TRBV5-1	-	TRBD1	TGCGCCAGCAGCTTGGAACAGGGGGCATATGAGCAGTTCTTC	CASSLEQGAYEQFF
TRBJ1-2	TRBV30	-	TRBD1	TGTGCCTGGGATCCTACAGGGGTGGACTATGGCTACACCTTC	CAWDPTGVDYGYTF
TRBJ2-7	TRBV30	-	-	TGTGCCTGGAAGGGATATAGCCACGAGCAGTACTTC	CAWKGYSHEQYF
TRBJ1-1	TRBV5-5	few	TRBD1	TGTGCCAGCAGCAGGACAGGGGGTGAGAACACTGAAGCTTTCTTT	CASSRTGGENTEAFF
TRBJ2-2	TRBV7-2	-	TRBD1	TGTGCCAGCAGCCAGAGAGGACAGGGGGGTAGCACCGGGGAGCTGTTTTTT	CASSQRGQGGSTGELFF
TRBJ1-2	TRBV20-1	-	-	TGCAGTGCTGATGGATGGGATGGCTACACCTTC	CSADGWDGYTF
TRBJ2-1	TRBV4-2	-	-	TGTGCCAGCAGCCAGATCAGAAATAACTACAATGAGCAGTTCTTC	CASSQIRNNYNEQFF